This T cell receptor (beta chain) was recovered during a study of OX40 agonist ivuxolimab in advanced cancers. The germline V gene encodes CDR1 SNHLY and CDR2 FYNNEI. V trimming: 5 bases; J trimming: 4 bases; junction bases outside the gene matches: 6. The CDR3 is made up of 14 amino acids. Measured with immunoSEQ multiplex PCR; TCRdb has only the in-frame clones, and not every one. The sample has about 37,000 clones; 85% are singletons. Source: CD4+ or CD8+ T cells sorted from blood, taken in a trial of the OX40 agonist ivuxolimab. The chain combines TRBV2 with TRBJ2-5; 8 nucleotides line up with TRBD1. The sequence came from an adult with an advanced solid tumor such as melanoma, head and neck, liver or kidney cancer. CDR3 protein: CASSRTGQGETQYF. The CDR3 coding sequence is TGTGCCAGCAGTCGGACAGGGCAGGGAGAGACCCAGTACTTC.